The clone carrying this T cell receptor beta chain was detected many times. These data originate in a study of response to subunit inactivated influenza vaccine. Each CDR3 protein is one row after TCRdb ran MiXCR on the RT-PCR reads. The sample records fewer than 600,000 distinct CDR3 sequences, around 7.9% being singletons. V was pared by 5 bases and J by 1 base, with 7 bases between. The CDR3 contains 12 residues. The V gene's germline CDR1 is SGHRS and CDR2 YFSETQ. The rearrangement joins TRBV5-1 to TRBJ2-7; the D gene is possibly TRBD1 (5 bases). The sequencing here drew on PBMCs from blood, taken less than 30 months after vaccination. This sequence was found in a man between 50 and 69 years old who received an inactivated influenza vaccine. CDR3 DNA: TGCGCCAGCAGAGGGGCGTCCTACGAGCAGTACTTC. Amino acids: CASRGASYEQYF.